The 20 T cell receptor beta chains presented below share a single source sample, sequenced in a study of blood T cell repertoires in COVID-19. TCRdb's copy holds only in-frame clones and misses some; the assay was immunoSEQ multiplex PCR. The table records about 98,000 clones, 81% of them present only once. Sequenced material: peripheral blood. The origin of the receptors is a woman older than 75 with acute or convalescent COVID-19.

This clone was detected only once. The chain uses TRBV27 and TRBJ1-1; 7 positions agree with TRBD1. The J segment lost 11 bases and the V segment lost 2 bases, leaving 8 bases of the junction unmatched. Germline-derived CDR1 and CDR2 are MNHEY and SMNVEV (reference sequence). The CDR3 runs 13 residues. For the CDR3, the DNA is TGTGCCAGCAGTTTAGGGGCAGGGGGTGTCGCTTTCTTT. Residues: CASSLGAGGVAFF.

The V gene is TRBV3-1 (or the pseudogene TRBV3-2), the J gene TRBJ2-5; 7 bases line up with TRBD2. Germline V CDR1 and CDR2: LGHDT, YNNKEL (reference sequence). The CDR3 sequence is 16 residues long. With 1 base clipped from V and 5 bases from J, the junction kept 10 bases outside the gene matches. The CDR3 DNA sequence: TGTGCCAGCAGCCAAGTAGGGCGGGGGATTTATGAGACCCAGTACTTC. It codes for CASSQVGRGIYETQYF.

This chain uses TRBV7-9 with TRBJ2-7, with D unclear. V was clipped by 5 bases and J by 5 bases, with 10 bases between them. CDR3 length: 12 amino acids. Germline V gene lookup returns CDR1 SEHNR and CDR2 FQNEAQ (reference sequence). CDR3: CASSINSNEQYF. The CDR3 nucleotides are TGTGCCAGCAGCATAAACAGTAACGAGCAGTACTTC.

This clone was picked up a small number of times. V gene TRBV9 combines with J gene TRBJ1-3; maybe TRBD1 (5 bases). Germline values: CDR1 SGDLS, CDR2 YYNGEE. Trimming took 0 bases from V and 4 from J, leaving 14 bases between them. The CDR3 totals 16 residues. CDR3 DNA sequence: TGTGCCAGCAGCGTAGCTGGTTGGGGACTAGGAAACACCATATATTTT. Amino acid sequence: CASSVAGWGLGNTIYF.

This clone was observed once. CDR3 bases: TGTGCCAGCAGCCCCCGAAAAGGGCAGGGGGTTGACGAGCAGTACTTC. Its translation: CASSPRKGQGVDEQYF. This chain connects TRBV7-9 to TRBJ2-7; 7 positions agree with TRBD1. Germline V gene data show CDR1 as SEHNR and CDR2 as FQNEAQ (reference sequence). This CDR3 contains 16 residues. Unmatched junction bases numbered 15, after V lost 5 bases and J lost 5 bases.

This chain uses TRBV5-1 with TRBJ1-2; weak D call: TRBD1 (5 bases). This CDR3 has 15 amino acids. Germline V gives CDR1 SGHRS, CDR2 YFSETQ. Trimming pared 0 bases from V and 0 bases from J, leaving 9 bases between. CDR3 residues: CASSLAPGPNYGYTF. The CDR3 bases are TGCGCCAGCAGCTTGGCGCCAGGGCCTAACTATGGCTACACCTTC.

This clone occurred a few times. The J gene is TRBJ1-2, the V gene TRBV10-2, with 8 positions matching TRBD1. V was pared by 1 base and J by 8 bases, with 9 bases of the junction left unmatched. Germline-derived CDR1 and CDR2 are WSHSY and SAAADI. The CDR3 spans 15 residues. The CDR3 region is CASSEYGQGANGYTF. CDR3 bases: TGCGCCAGCAGTGAGTATGGACAGGGAGCTAACGGCTACACCTTC.

The chain joins TRBV30 to TRBJ2-1; TRBD2 might be the D (6 bases). The CDR3 consists of 13 residues. V shed 4 bases and J shed 4 bases, with 11 bases lying between them. In germline, CDR1 is GTSNPN, CDR2 SVGIG (reference sequence). CDR3 bases: TGTGCCTGGAACCCGGGGGTGTACAATGAGCAGTTCTTC. Protein: CAWNPGVYNEQFF.

This clone was observed a single time. The chain is built from TRBV7-2 and TRBJ1-1; TRBD1 might be the D (5 bases). Germline V gene data show CDR1 as SGHTA and CDR2 as FQGNSA. Trimming stripped 6 bases from V and 7 bases from J, with 15 bases between. This CDR3 region has 13 residues. CDR3 bases: TGTGCCAGCAGGACCAATGCGGGGGGTGAAGCTTTCTTT. Translation gives CASRTNAGGEAFF.

This chain joins TRBV5-1 and TRBJ2-3; 9 bases fit TRBD1. Per germline, CDR1 SGHRS and CDR2 YFSETQ. The CDR3 contains 15 residues. J was trimmed by 0 bases and V by 4 bases; bases with no gene match: 3. As DNA, the CDR3 is TGCGCCAGCAGCAGGGGACAGGGTAGCACAGATACGCAGTATTTT. It codes for CASSRGQGSTDTQYF. The full variable domain, with the rest looked up from reference TRBV5-1 and TRBJ2-3, is KAGVTQTPRYLIKTRGQQVTLSCSPISGHRSVSWYQQTPGQGLQFLFEYFSETQRNKGNFPGRFSGRQFSNSRSEMNVSTLELGDSALYLCASSRGQGSTDTQYFGPGTRLTVL.

The CDR3 DNA follows: TGTGCCAGCAGGGACAGGGGGCGCGGGGACAATCAGCCCCAGCATTTT. It yields the protein CASRDRGRGDNQPQHF. This rearrangement joins TRBV28 to TRBJ1-5; 11 bases align to TRBD1. From germline, CDR1 is MDHEN and CDR2 SYDVKM. This CDR3 has 16 amino acids. V dropped 6 bases and J dropped 3; count of bases not matched to a gene: 7. The full variable domain, in which reference TRBV28 and TRBJ1-5 provide the parts outside the CDR3, is DVKVTQSSRYLVKRTGEKVFLECVQDMDHENMFWYRQDPGLGLRLIYFSYDVKMKEKGDIPEGYSVSREKKERFSLILESASTNQTSMYLCASRDRGRGDNQPQHFGDGTRLSIL.

The chain carries TRBV5-6 and TRBJ1-4; TRBD1 aligns across 7 bases. After removal of 4 bases from V and 5 bases from J, the junction contained 11 bases not matched to a gene. CDR1 and CDR2 (germline): SGHDT, YYEEEE. This CDR3 has 16 residues. CDR3 sequence (DNA): TGTGCCAGCAGCGGAGACAGGGCCGGAAGGAATGAAAAACTGTTTTTT. Encoded protein: CASSGDRAGRNEKLFF.

This clone was observed a single time. The chain carries TRBV7-8 and TRBJ2-5, with 11 bases fitting TRBD2. CDR3 size: 16 residues. Germline V gene sequence: CDR1 SGHVS, CDR2 FQNEAQ. The trim removed 1 base at V and 2 bases at J, leaving 3 bases unmatched. Here the CDR3 reads CASSLDPSGGQETQYF. The CDR3 bases are TGTGCCAGCAGCTTAGACCCTAGCGGGGGGCAAGAGACCCAGTACTTC.

This clone was seen only once. Here the CDR3 reads CATKTQGEATEAFF. The CDR3, as DNA: TGTGCCACGAAAACACAGGGGGAAGCCACTGAAGCTTTCTTT. The chain recombines TRBV18 with TRBJ1-1, with TRBD1 matching over 8 bases. This CDR3 has 14 residues. The V gene end was trimmed by 10 bases and the J gene end by 4 bases; junction bases not matched to a gene: 11. Germline lookup yields CDR1 KGHSH and CDR2 LQKENI.

The chain has TRBV9 and TRBJ1-2; 9 bases map to TRBD1. Germline values: CDR1 SGDLS, CDR2 YYNGEE. Trimming at V came to 3 bases and at J to 8 bases, leaving 17 bases not matched to a gene. This CDR3 spans 17 amino acids. The DNA of the CDR3 is TGTGCCAGCAGCGCCCCGTTTCAAGGGGGGACAGGGAACGGCTACACCTTC. Protein product: CASSAPFQGGTGNGYTF.

The chain couples TRBV15 to TRBJ1-6; 7 bases map to TRBD1. CDR3 length: 17 residues. The germline gives CDR1 LNHNV, CDR2 YYDKDF (reference sequence). The V segment lost 1 base and the J segment 7 bases; nucleotides outside the gene matches: 10. The CDR3 region has the DNA TGTGCCACCAGCAGAGCGGGAGGGGGCGCGACCAATTCACCCCTCCACTTT. It yields the protein CATSRAGGGATNSPLHF.

As to this clone: The sample holds other DNA sequences that translate to the same CDR3. V gene TRBV28 combines with J gene TRBJ1-2; TRBD1 aligns across 7 bases. V was pared by 1 base and J by 3 bases, with 2 bases of the junction left unmatched. The CDR3 totals 14 residues. Germline-derived CDR1 and CDR2 are MDHEN and SYDVKM. CDR3 sequence reads: CASSLLGQDYGYTF. CDR3 DNA: TGTGCCAGCAGTTTATTAGGACAGGACTATGGCTACACCTTC.

This clone has only a few counts. V gene TRBV20-1 combines with J gene TRBJ2-7, with D tentatively TRBD1 (6 bases). The CDR3 runs 11 residues. Germline V gene lookup returns CDR1 DFQATT and CDR2 SNEGSKA (reference sequence). V was trimmed by 6 bases and J by 7 bases, leaving 13 bases between them. This CDR3 reads CSAPPQGEQYF. The CDR3 region has the DNA TGCAGTGCACCCCCACAGGGTGAGCAGTACTTC.

The rearrangement links TRBV5-1 to TRBJ2-5; D gene uncertain. V gave up 0 bases and J gave up 1 base, with 7 bases separating them. CDR1 is SGHRS and CDR2 is YFSETQ in the germline V gene. The CDR3 spans 14 residues. CDR3 amino acids: CASSLVQPQETQYF. CDR3 bases: TGCGCCAGCAGCTTGGTACAGCCCCAAGAGACCCAGTACTTC.

This chain uses TRBV7-9 with TRBJ1-3; no clear D gene. V was trimmed by 1 base and J by 4 bases, leaving 8 bases between them. Germline CDR1 reads SEHNR; CDR2 reads FQNEAQ (reference sequence). The CDR3 covers 14 residues. The CDR3 loop is CASSLGERGNTIYF. CDR3 nucleotides: TGTGCCAGCAGCTTAGGCGAACGGGGAAACACCATATATTTT.